This is a list of T cell receptor beta chains from one sample in a study of Graves' ophthalmopathy and Graves' hyperthyroidism. MiXCR, run by TCRdb on the multiplex PCR reads, gives a single entry per CDR3 protein. The data contain hundreds of thousands of distinct CDR3 sequences, 35% to 50% of them singletons. Sequenced material: peripheral blood. These receptors were collected from an adult man with Graves' ophthalmopathy. Each CDR3 is given with its conserved first and last residue. D genes are given only for firm matches. The listing skips clone size in some rows; elsewhere it reads once, few, many or a size class.

DNA	CDR3	D	J	size	V	length
TGTGCCATCAGTGAAGGGGGGGGTGAGGATACGCAGTATTTT	CAISEGGGEDTQYF	.	TRBJ2-3	few	TRBV10-3	14
TGTGCCAGCAGTTACTCGGGGGGCACTGGGGCCAACGTCCTGACTTTC	CASSYSGGTGANVLTF	.	TRBJ2-6	many	TRBV2	16
TGTGCCAGCAGCTTAGTGGGACAGGGTTTATTTTCACCCCTCCACTTT	CASSLVGQGLFSPLHF	TRBD1	TRBJ1-6	.	TRBV7-8	16
TGTGCCAGCAGCTTCCAGACCGGGGAGCTGTTTTTT	CASSFQTGELFF	.	TRBJ2-2	many	TRBV11-2	12
TGTACCAGCAGCCCGGGACTAGCGGGAGGGCCGGAAGAGACCCAGTACTTC	CTSSPGLAGGPEETQYF	TRBD2	TRBJ2-5	.	TRBV7-9	17
TGTGCCAGCAGTTACCCACCCTCCTACGAGCAGTACTTC	CASSYPPSYEQYF	.	TRBJ2-7	few	TRBV6-2/TRBV6-3	13
TGTGCCAGTAGTAGTCCACAACGACAAGGGGGCTACACCTTC	CASSSPQRQGGYTF	.	TRBJ1-2	many	TRBV19	14
TGTGCCAGCAGACCCGGGACAGGGGGCGTAATGAACACTGAAGCTTTCTTT	CASRPGTGGVMNTEAFF	TRBD1	TRBJ1-1	.	TRBV6-1	17
TGTGCCACCAGTGGAGGGAGCGTGAACACTGAAGCTTTC	CATSGGSVNTEAF	.	TRBJ2-6	.	TRBV24-1	13
TGTGCCAGCAGCGGAGGACAGGGCCACACCGGGGAGCTGTTTTTT	CASSGGQGHTGELFF	TRBD1	TRBJ2-2	few	TRBV9	15
TGCGCCAGCAGCCCCTGGACGGGCAAATTGACTGAAGCTTTCTTT	CASSPWTGKLTEAFF	.	TRBJ1-1	.	TRBV7-9	15
TGCAGCAGCACGGACAGGAACACTGAAGCTTTCTTT	CSSTDRNTEAFF	.	TRBJ1-1	.	TRBV29-1	12
TGTGCCACTAAAGGGCAGGGAGGGAGCGAGCAGTACTTC	CATKGQGGSEQYF	TRBD2	TRBJ2-7	many	TRBV19	13
TGTGCCAACAGCTTGGCGGGAGGACTCGATGAGCAGTTCTTC	CANSLAGGLDEQFF	TRBD2	TRBJ2-1	.	TRBV7-3	14
TGTGCCACCAGCAGAACTAGCGGGGGGTACAATGAGCAGTTCTTC	CATSRTSGGYNEQFF	TRBD2	TRBJ2-1	.	TRBV15	15
TGTGCCACCAGCAGAGATAATCGACAGGGAGCTTTCTTT	CATSRDNRQGAFF	TRBD1	TRBJ1-1	many	TRBV15	13
TGTGCCACCGTAGGACAGGGGCCCTACGAGCAGTACTTC	CATVGQGPYEQYF	TRBD1	TRBJ2-7	.	TRBV10-3	13
TGTGCCAGCAGCGAGTTTACAGGGGCTGCGACTGAAGCTTTCTTT	CASSEFTGAATEAFF	TRBD1	TRBJ1-1	few	TRBV9	15
TGTGCCAGCACTACTAGCGGGAGCACAGATACGCAGTATTTT	CASTTSGSTDTQYF	TRBD2	TRBJ2-3	.	TRBV24-1	14
TGTGCCAGCAGCGGAACACAGGACACTGAAGCTTTCTTT	CASSGTQDTEAFF	.	TRBJ1-1	.	TRBV7-9	13
TGTGCCAGTAGTATTGGGGCTAGCGGGGCCTACGAGCAGTACTTC	CASSIGASGAYEQYF	TRBD2	TRBJ2-7	few	TRBV19	15
TGTGCCAGCAGCCAAGATCGAGATTACCACTATGGCTACACCTTC	CASSQDRDYHYGYTF	.	TRBJ1-2	.	TRBV3-1	15
TGTGCCAGCAGCTCTTGGACAGGGGAGCGCTACACCTTC	CASSSWTGERYTF	TRBD1	TRBJ1-2	many	TRBV5-5	13
TGTGCCAGCAGTGAGTGGGGGGGGGCTGGCAATCAGCCCCAGCATTTT	CASSEWGGAGNQPQHF	.	TRBJ1-5	.	TRBV2	16